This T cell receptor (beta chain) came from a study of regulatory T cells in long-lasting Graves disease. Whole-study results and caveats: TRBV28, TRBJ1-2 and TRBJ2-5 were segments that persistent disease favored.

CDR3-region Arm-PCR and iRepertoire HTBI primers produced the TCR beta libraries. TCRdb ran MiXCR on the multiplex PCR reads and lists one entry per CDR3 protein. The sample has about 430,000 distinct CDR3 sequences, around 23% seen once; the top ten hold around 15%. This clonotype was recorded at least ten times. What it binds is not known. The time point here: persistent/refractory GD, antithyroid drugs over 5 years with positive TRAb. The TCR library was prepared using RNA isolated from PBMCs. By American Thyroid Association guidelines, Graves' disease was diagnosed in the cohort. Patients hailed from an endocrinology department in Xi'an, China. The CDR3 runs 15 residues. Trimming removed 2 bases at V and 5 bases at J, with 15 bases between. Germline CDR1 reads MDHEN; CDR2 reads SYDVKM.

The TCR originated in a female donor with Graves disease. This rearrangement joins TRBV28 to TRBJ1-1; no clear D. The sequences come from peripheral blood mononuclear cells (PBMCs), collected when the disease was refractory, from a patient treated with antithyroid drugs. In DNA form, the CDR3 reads TGTGCCAGCAGTTTACCTACATCCGCGGGGACTGAAGCTTTCTTT. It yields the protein CASSLPTSAGTEAFF.